This TCR beta chain was recorded in a study of blood T cells in healthy people across ages. The study's findings and limits: Higher diversity, along with more naive CD4+ cells, distinguished long-lived donors from aged donors. A strong correlation was seen between TCR beta diversity and naive T cell percentage. Lack of knowledge of donor CMV status possibly confounded expanded clonotype changes.

For the second PCR, which ran for roughly 6 to 12 cycles, a sample-barcoded 5' primer and a J-beta primer mix were used. Every molecule of cDNA carried a tag from a template-switch adaptor with 12 random nucleotides. TCRdb used MiXCR to reprocess the 5' RACE reads, holding one entry per CDR3 protein. The table records 580,000 or so distinct CDR3 sequences, about 45% of them present only once. In regard to this clonotype: Antigen: not known.

Sequencing was performed on blood. The receptor's source is a man older than 75 in good health.

The DNA of the CDR3 is TGTGCCAGCAGCCTATCCGGACAGGGGGAACTAGATACGCAGTATTTT. This codes for CASSLSGQGELDTQYF. The chain recombines TRBV6-2 or TRBV6-3 with TRBJ2-3; 10 nucleotides line up with TRBD1. V was pared by 6 bases and J by 5 bases, with 11 bases of the junction left unmatched. Germline CDR1 reads MNHEY; CDR2 reads SVGEGT. This CDR3 comprises 16 residues.